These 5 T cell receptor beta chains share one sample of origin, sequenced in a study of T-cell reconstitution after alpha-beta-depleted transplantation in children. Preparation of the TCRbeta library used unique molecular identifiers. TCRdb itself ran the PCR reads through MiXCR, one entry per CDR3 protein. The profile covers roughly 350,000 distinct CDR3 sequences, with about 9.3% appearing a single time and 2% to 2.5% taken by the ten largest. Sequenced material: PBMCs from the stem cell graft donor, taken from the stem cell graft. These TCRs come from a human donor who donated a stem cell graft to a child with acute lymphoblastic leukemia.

The CDR3 protein is CAIKLQGESTDTQYF. Written as DNA, the CDR3 is TGTGCCATAAAGTTACAGGGGGAAAGCACAGATACGCAGTATTTT. This sequence joins TRBV10-3 and TRBJ2-3; 8 nucleotides agree with TRBD1. CDR3 length: 15 amino acids. CDR1 is ENHRY, CDR2 SYGVKD, per germline. With 9 bases clipped from V and 0 bases from J, the junction kept 8 bases outside the gene matches.

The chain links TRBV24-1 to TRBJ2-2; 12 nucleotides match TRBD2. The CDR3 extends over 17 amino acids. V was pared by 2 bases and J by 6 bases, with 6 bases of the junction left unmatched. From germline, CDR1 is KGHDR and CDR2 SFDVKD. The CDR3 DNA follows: TGTGCCACCAGTGATTCCCAACTAGCGGGAGGCCCCGGGGAGCTGTTTTTT. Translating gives CATSDSQLAGGPGELFF.

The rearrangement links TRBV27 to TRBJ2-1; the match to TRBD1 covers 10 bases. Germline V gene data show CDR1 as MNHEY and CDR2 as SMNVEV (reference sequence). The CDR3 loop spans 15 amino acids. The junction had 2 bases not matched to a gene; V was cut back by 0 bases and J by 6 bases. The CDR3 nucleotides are TGTGCCAGCAGTTTATCTTGGACAGGGGGCAATGAGCAGTTCTTC. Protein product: CASSLSWTGGNEQFF.

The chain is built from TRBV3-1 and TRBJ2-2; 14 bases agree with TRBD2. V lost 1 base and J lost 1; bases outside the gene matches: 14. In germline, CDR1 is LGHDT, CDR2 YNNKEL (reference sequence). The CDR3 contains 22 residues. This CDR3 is CASSQVRRLGTSGSLNTGELFF. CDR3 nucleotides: TGTGCCAGCAGCCAAGTACGAAGGTTGGGGACTAGCGGGAGCTTGAACACCGGGGAGCTGTTTTTT.

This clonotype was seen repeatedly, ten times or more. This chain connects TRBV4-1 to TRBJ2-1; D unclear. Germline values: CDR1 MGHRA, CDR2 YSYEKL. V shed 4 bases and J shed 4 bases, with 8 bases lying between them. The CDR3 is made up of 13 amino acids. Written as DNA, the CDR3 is TGCGCCAGCAGCCCGGACCTGTACAATGAGCAGTTCTTC. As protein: CASSPDLYNEQFF.